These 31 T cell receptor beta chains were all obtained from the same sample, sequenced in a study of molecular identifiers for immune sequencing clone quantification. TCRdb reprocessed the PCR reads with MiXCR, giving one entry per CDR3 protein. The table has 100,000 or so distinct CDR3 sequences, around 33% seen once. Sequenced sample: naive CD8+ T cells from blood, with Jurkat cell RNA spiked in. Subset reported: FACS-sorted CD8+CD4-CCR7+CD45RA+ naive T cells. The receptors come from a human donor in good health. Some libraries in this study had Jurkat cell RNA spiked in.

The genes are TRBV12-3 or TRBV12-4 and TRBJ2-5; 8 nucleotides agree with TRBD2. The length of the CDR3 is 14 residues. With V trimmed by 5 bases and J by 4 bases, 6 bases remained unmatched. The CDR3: CASSPTSVRETQYF. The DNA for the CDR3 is TGTGCCAGCAGTCCGACTAGCGTTCGAGAGACCCAGTACTTC.

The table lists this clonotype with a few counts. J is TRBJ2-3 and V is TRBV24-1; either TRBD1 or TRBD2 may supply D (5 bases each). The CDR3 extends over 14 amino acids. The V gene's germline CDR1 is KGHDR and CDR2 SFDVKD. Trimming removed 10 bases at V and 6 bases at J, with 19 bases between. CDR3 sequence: CATSPGPIDDTQYF. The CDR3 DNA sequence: TGTGCCACGTCTCCGGGACCTATAGATGATACGCAGTATTTT.

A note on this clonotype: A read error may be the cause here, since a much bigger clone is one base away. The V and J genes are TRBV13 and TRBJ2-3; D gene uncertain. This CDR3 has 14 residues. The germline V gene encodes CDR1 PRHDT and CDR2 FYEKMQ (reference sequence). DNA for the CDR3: TGTGCCAGCGGCCCCTGGGGTATTGCAGATTCGCAGTATTTT. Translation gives CASGPWGIADSQYF.

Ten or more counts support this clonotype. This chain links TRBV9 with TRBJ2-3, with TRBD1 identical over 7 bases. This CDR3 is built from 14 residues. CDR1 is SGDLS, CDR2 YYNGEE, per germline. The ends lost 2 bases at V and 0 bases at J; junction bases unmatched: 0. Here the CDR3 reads CASSVGQSTDTQYF. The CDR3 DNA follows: TGTGCCAGCAGCGTGGGACAGAGCACAGATACGCAGTATTTT.

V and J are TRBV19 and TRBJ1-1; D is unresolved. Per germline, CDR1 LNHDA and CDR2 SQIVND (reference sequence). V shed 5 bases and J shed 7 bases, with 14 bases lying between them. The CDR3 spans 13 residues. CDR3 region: CASSVHNGGEAFF. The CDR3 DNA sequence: TGTGCCAGTAGTGTTCATAATGGCGGTGAAGCTTTCTTT.

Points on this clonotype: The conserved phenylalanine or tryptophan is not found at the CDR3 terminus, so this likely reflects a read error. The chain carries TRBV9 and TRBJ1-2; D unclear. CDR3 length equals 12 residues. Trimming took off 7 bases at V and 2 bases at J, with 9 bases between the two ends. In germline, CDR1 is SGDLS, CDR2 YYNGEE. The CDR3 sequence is CASFTANYGYTS. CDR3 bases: TGTGCCAGCTTTACAGCGAACTATGGCTACACCTCC.

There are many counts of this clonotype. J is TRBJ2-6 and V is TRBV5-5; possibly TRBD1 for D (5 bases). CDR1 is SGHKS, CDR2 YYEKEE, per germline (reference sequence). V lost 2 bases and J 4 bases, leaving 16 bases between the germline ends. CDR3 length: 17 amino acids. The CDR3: CASSLQALLGGANVLTF. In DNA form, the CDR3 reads TGTGCCAGCAGCTTACAGGCTTTGCTAGGAGGGGCCAACGTCCTGACTTTC.

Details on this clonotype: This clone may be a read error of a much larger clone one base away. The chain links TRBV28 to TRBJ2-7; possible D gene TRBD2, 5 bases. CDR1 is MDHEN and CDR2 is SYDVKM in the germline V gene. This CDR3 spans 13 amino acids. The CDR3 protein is CASSLGYMEEQDF. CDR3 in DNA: TGTGCCAGCAGTTTAGGGTACATGGAGGAGCAGGACTTC.

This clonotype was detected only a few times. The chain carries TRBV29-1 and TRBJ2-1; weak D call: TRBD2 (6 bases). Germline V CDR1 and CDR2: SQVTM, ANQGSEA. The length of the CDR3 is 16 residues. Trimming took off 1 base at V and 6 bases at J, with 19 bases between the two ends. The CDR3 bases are TGCAGCGTTGAAGCCGAAGGGGAGGTAGCCCCCAATGAGCAGTTCTTC. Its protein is CSVEAEGEVAPNEQFF.

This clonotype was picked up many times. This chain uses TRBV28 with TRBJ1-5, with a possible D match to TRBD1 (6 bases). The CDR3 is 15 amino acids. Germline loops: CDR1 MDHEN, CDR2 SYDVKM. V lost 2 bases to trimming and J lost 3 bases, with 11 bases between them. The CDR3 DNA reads TGTGCCAGCAGTTTAGGGCAGGGACACAATCAGCCCCAGCATTTT. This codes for CASSLGQGHNQPQHF.

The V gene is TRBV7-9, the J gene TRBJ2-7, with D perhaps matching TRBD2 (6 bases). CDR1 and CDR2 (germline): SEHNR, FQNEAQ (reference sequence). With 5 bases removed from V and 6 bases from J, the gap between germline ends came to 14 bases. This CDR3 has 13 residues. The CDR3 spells CASSRGLKIEQYF. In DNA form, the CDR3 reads TGTGCCAGCAGCAGAGGACTAAAAATCGAGCAGTACTTC.

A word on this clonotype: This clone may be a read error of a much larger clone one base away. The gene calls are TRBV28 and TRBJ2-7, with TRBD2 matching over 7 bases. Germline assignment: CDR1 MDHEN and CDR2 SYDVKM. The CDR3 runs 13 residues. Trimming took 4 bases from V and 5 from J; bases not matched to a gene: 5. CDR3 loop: CASSWTSAHEQYF. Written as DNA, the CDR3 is TGTGCCAGCAGTTGGACTAGTGCCCACGAGCAGTACTTC. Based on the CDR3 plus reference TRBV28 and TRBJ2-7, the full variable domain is DVKVTQSSRYLVKRTGEKVFLECVQDMDHENMFWYRQDPGLGLRLIYFSYDVKMKEKGDIPEGYSVSREKKERFSLILESASTNQTSMYLCASSWTSAHEQYFGPGTRLTVT.

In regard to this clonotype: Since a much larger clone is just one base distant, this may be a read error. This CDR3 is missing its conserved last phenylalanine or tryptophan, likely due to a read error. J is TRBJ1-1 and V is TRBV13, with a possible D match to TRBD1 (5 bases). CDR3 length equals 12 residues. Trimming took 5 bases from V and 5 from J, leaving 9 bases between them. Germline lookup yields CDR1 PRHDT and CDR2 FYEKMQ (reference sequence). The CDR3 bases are TGTGCCAGCAGCGGGGGTCGGACTGAAGCTTTCCTT. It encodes CASSGGRTEAFL.

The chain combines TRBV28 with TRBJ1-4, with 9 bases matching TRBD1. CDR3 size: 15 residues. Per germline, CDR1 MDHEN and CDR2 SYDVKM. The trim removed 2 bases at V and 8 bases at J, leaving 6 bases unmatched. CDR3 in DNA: TGTGCCAGCAGTTTAGTACAGGGGGCGTCGGAAAAACTGTTTTTT. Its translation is CASSLVQGASEKLFF. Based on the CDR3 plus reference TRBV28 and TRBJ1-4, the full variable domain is DVKVTQSSRYLVKRTGEKVFLECVQDMDHENMFWYRQDPGLGLRLIYFSYDVKMKEKGDIPEGYSVSREKKERFSLILESASTNQTSMYLCASSLVQGASEKLFFGSGTQLSVL.

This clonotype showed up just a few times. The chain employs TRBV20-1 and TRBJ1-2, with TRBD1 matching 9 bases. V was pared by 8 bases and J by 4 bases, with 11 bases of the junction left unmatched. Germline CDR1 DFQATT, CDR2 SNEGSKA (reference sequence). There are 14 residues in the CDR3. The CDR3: CSSPPGQGSYGYTF. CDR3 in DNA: TGCAGTTCCCCGCCGGGACAGGGATCCTATGGCTACACCTTC.

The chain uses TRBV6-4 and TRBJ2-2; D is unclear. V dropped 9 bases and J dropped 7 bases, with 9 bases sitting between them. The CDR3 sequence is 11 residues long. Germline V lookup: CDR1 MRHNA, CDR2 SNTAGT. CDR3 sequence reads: CARPPGGELFF. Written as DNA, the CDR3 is TGTGCCAGACCTCCGGGCGGGGAGCTGTTTTTT.

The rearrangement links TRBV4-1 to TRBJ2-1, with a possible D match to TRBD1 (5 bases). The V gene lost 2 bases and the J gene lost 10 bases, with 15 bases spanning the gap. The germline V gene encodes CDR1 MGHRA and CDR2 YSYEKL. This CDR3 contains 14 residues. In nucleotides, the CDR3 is TGCGCCAGCAGCCAATCCCAGGGATGGGAAGAGCAGTTCTTC. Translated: CASSQSQGWEEQFF.

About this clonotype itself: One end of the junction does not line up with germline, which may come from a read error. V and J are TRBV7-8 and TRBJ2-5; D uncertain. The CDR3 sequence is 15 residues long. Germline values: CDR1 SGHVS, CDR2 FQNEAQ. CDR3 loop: CASSLEGKLQATQYF. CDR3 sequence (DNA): TGTGCCAGCAGCTTAGAGGGCAAACTTCAAGCGACCCAGTACTTC.

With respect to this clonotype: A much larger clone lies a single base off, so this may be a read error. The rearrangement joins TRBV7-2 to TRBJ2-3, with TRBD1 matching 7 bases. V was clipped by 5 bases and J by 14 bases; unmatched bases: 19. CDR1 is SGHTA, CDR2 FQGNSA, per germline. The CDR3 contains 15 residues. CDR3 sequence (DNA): TGTGCCAGCAGCCCCACCGGGACAGCCAACCCGGCGTTGTATTTT. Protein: CASSPTGTANPALYF.

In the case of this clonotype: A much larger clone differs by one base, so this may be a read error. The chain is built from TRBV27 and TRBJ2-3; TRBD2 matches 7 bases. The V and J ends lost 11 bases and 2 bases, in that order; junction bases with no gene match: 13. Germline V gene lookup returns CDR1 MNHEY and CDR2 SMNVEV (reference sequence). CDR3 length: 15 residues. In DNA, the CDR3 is TGTGCCGGCGGGACTATCCCACTTACCACAGATACGCAGTATTTT. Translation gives CAGGTIPLTTDTQYF.

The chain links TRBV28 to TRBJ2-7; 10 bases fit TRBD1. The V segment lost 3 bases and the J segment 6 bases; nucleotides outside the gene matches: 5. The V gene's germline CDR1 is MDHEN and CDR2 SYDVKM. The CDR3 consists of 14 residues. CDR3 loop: CASSFGTGEGEQYF. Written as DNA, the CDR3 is TGTGCCAGCAGTTTTGGGACAGGGGAGGGCGAGCAGTACTTC. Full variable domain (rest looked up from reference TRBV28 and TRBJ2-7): DVKVTQSSRYLVKRTGEKVFLECVQDMDHENMFWYRQDPGLGLRLIYFSYDVKMKEKGDIPEGYSVSREKKERFSLILESASTNQTSMYLCASSFGTGEGEQYFGPGTRLTVT.

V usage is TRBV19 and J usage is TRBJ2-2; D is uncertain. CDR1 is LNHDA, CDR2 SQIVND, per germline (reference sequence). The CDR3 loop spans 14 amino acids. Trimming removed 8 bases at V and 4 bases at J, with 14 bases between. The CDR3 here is CASGPSGVTGELFF. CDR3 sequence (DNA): TGTGCCAGTGGACCTTCGGGTGTCACCGGGGAGCTGTTTTTT.

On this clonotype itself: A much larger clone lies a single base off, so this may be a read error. In nucleotides, the CDR3 is TGTGCCAGCAGCTTGACCCGGGACAGAAGTTACGAGCAGTACTTC. This gives the protein CASSLTRDRSYEQYF. This chain uses TRBV7-2 with TRBJ2-7; TRBD1 matches at 7 bases. J gave up 4 bases and V 3 bases, and 9 bases lay outside the gene matches. This CDR3 is built from 15 residues. Germline assignment: CDR1 SGHTA and CDR2 FQGNSA.

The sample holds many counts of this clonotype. CDR3 loop: CASSQELPGLPPADTQYF. CDR3 nucleotide sequence: TGTGCCAGCAGCCAAGAACTACCGGGACTACCGCCGGCGGATACGCAGTATTTT. V gene TRBV3-1 combines with J gene TRBJ2-3, with 7 positions matching TRBD2. The CDR3 runs 18 residues. V was clipped by 0 bases and J by 6 bases; unmatched bases: 15. CDR1 LGHDT and CDR2 YNNKEL come from the germline V gene (reference sequence).

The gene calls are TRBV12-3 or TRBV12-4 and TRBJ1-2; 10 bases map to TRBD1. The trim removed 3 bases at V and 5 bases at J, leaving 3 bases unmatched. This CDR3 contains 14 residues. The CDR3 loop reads CASSFGTGEYGYTF. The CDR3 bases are TGTGCCAGCAGTTTCGGGACAGGGGAATATGGCTACACCTTC.

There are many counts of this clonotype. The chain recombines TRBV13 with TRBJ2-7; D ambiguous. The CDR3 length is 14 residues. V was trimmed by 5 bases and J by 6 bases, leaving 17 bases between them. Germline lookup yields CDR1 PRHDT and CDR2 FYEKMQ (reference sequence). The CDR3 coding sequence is TGTGCCAGCAGCAACTATCAGTTCCAGGCCGAGCAGTACTTC. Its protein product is CASSNYQFQAEQYF.

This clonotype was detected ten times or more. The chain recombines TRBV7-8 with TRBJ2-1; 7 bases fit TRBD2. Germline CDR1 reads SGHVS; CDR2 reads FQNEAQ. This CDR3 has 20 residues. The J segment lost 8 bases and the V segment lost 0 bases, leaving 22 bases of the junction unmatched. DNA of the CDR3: TGTGCCAGCAGCTTAGCGCGCTCCCCCGCGTTGGTGGGAGGGCTCGATGAGCAGTTCTTC. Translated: CASSLARSPALVGGLDEQFF.

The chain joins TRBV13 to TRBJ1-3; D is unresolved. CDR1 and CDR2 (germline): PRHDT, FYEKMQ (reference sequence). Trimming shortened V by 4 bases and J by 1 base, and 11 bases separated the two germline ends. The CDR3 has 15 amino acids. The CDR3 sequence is CASSSALYSGNTIYF. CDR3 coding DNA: TGTGCCAGCAGCTCCGCGCTGTATTCTGGAAACACCATATATTTT. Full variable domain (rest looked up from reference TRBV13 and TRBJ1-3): AAGVIQSPRHLIKEKRETATLKCYPIPRHDTVYWYQQGPGQDPQFLISFYEKMQSDKGSIPDRFSAQQFSDYHSELNMSSLELGDSALYFCASSSALYSGNTIYFGEGSWLTVV.

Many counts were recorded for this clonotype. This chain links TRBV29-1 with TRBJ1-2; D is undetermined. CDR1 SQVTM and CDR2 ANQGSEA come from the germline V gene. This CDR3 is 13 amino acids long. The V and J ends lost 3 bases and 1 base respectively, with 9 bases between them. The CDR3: CSVEGKRNYGYTF. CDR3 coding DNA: TGCAGCGTTGAGGGGAAGCGTAACTATGGCTACACCTTC.

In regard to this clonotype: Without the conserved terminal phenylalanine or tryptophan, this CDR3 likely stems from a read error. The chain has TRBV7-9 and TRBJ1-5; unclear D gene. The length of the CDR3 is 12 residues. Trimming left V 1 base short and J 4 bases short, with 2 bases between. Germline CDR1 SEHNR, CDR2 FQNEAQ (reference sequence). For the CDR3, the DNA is TGTGCCAGCAGCTTAGGAAATCAGCCCCAGCATCTT. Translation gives CASSLGNQPQHL.

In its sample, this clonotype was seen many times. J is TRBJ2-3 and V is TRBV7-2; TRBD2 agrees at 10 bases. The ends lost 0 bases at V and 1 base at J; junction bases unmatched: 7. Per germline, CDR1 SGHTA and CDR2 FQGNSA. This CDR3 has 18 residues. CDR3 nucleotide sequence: TGTGCCAGCAGCTTAGCGCGGATAGGGACTAGCGGCACAGATACGCAGTATTTT. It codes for CASSLARIGTSGTDTQYF.